A selection of T cell receptor beta chains follows, all from one sample in a study of blood T cell repertoires in COVID-19. Sequenced by immunoSEQ multiplex PCR; TCRdb stores in-frame clones only, minus some. The table has about 36,000 clones, around 80% seen once; the top ten hold roughly 17%. Sequencing input: peripheral blood. The source is a man aged 65 to 79 with acute or convalescent COVID-19. The conserved cysteine and the conserved F or W are not part of the CDR3 here. D genes are given only for firm matches.

J gene,D gene,V gene,CDR3 protein
TRBJ1-6,-,TRBV3-1/TRBV3-2,ASSLGGGNSPLH
TRBJ2-7,-,TRBV29-1,SASRGSYEQY
TRBJ2-1,TRBD2,TRBV5-1,ASSPPAGRAGDEQF
TRBJ1-3,TRBD1,TRBV2,ASKQGAGNTIY
TRBJ1-2,TRBD1,TRBV27,ASSQDPTGGHGYT
TRBJ1-4,-,TRBV6-5,ASSYSGEKLF
TRBJ2-7,-,TRBV29-1,SVAAPANYEQY
TRBJ2-3,-,TRBV7-9,ASSLQGSTDTQY
TRBJ1-6,-,TRBV19,ASREGGSSYNSPLH
TRBJ1-1,TRBD1,TRBV6-6,ASSQDREKAF
TRBJ1-3,-,TRBV7-2,ASSLAGSPGNTIY